This note documents a single TCR beta chain sequence. The time point here: pretreatment peripheral blood. Patients' urothelial carcinoma was locally advanced or metastatic. There were between 1 and 8 samples from each patient, taken pretreatment and on-treatment. Only in-frame clones appear in the TCRdb table, and some are missing; sequencing was by immunoSEQ multiplex PCR. The profile covers approximately 52,000 clones, with 85% appearing a single time and about 15% taken by the ten largest. The sample is drawn from a study of PD-L1 blockade in urothelial cancer. Across the study: Patients commenced intravenous atezolizumab, 1,200 mg every 3 weeks, at some point between 2012 and 2014.

The sequenced sample was PBMCs, obtained around atezolizumab (anti-PD-L1) treatment. The sequence was obtained from a man between 65 and 79 years old with urothelial cancer.

CDR3 protein: CASSPGGYEQYF. The CDR3 coding sequence is TGTGCCAGCAGTCCCGGGGGCTACGAGCAGTACTTC. V and J are TRBV11-2 and TRBJ2-7; D perhaps matches TRBD2 (6 bases). V gave up 6 bases and J gave up 3 bases, with 9 bases separating them. The CDR3 has 12 residues. CDR1 and CDR2 from the germline V gene are SGHAT and FQNNGV.